The present T cell receptor beta chain was sequenced within a study of cytomegalovirus exposure and HLA in healthy donors. This clone was seen a single time. The antigen is unknown. Germline-derived CDR1 and CDR2 are MNHEY and SMNVEV (reference sequence). The CDR3 is made up of 16 amino acids. Germline trimming cut 2 bases from V and 6 bases from J; bases unmatched to any gene: 6. Broader study findings: It was assumed in the presence/absence analyses that sequencing depth was roughly uniform across donors.

Amplification used 60 Vbeta primers and 13 Jbeta primers. Sequenced by immunoSEQ multiplex PCR; TCRdb stores in-frame clones only, minus some. Of 120,000 to 150,000 clones listed, around 75% were seen once; the top ten hold around 2%. V is TRBV27 and J is TRBJ1-6, with TRBD1 matching 8 bases. Sequencing input: PBMCs. The source is a middle-aged woman in good health and CMV-seronegative. CDR3: CASSLSQGAGNSPLHF. The CDR3 DNA reads TGTGCCAGCAGTTTAAGTCAGGGGGCGGGTAATTCACCCCTCCACTTT.